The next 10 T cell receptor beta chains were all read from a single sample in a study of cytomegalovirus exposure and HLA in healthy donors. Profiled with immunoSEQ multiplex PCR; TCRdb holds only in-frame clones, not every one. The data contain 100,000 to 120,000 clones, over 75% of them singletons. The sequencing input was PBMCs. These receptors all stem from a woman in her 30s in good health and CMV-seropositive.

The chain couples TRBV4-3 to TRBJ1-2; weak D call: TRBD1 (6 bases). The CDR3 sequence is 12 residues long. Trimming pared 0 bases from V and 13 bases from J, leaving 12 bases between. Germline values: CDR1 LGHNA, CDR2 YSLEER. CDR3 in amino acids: CASSQDTGTRTF. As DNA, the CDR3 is TGCGCCAGCAGCCAAGATACAGGGACCCGCACCTTC.

The CDR3 DNA sequence: TGTGCCAGCAGCCAAGGGGCCAGCACAGATACGCAGTATTTT. Translating it yields CASSQGASTDTQYF. This chain joins TRBV4-2 and TRBJ2-3; no clear D gene. The CDR3 length is 14 residues. Germline-derived CDR1 and CDR2 are LGHNA and YNFKEQ. V shed 1 base and J shed 0 bases, with 5 bases lying between them.

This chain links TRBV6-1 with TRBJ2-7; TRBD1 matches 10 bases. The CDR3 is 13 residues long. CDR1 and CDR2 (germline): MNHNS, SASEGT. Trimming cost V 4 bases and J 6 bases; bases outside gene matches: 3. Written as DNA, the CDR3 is TGTGCCAGCAGTGTAGGGGACAGGGGCGAGCAGTACTTC. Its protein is CASSVGDRGEQYF.

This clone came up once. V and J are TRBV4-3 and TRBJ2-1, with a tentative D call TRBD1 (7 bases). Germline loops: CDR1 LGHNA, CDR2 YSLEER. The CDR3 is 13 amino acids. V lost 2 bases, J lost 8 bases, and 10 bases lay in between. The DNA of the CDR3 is TGCGCCAGCAGCCAACAGGGGGAGGATGAGCAGTTCTTC. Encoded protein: CASSQQGEDEQFF.

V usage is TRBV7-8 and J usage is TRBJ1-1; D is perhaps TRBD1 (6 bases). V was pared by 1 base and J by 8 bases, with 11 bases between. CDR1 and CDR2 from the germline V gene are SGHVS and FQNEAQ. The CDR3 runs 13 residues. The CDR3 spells CASSLGDMREAFF. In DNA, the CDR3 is TGTGCCAGCAGCTTAGGGGACATGAGAGAAGCTTTCTTT.

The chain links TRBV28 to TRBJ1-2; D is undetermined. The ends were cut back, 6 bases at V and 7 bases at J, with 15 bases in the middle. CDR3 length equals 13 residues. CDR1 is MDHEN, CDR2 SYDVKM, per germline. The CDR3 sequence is CASSSEQIFGYTF. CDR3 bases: TGTGCCAGCAGCTCAGAACAGATTTTTGGCTACACCTTC.

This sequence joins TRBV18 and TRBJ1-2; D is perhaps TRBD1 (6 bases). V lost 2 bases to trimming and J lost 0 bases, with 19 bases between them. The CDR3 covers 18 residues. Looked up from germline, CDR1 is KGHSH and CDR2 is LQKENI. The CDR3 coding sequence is TGTGCCAGCTCACCAACCGGCCAGGGGTCGGTGGCTAACTATGGCTACACCTTC. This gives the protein CASSPTGQGSVANYGYTF.

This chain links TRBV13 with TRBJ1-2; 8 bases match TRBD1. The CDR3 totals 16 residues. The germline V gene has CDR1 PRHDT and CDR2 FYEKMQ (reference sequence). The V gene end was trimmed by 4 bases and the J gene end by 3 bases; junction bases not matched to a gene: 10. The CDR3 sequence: CASSSYLGQGDYGYTF. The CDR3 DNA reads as TGTGCCAGCAGCTCCTATCTTGGACAGGGCGACTATGGCTACACCTTC.

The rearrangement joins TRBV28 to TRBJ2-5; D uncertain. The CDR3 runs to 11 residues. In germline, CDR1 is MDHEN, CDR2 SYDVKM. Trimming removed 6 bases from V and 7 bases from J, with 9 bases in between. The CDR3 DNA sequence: TGTGCCAGCAGGAAAGAGATGACCCAGTACTTC. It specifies CASRKEMTQYF.

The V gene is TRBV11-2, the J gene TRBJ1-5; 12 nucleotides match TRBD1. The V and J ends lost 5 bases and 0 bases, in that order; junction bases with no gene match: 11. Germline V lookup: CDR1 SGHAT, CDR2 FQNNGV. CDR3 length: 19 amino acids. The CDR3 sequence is CASSPKKGQGANSNQPQHF. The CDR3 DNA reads TGTGCCAGCAGCCCAAAAAAGGGACAGGGGGCGAATAGCAATCAGCCCCAGCATTTT.